This TCR beta chain is drawn from a study of blood T cells in healthy people across ages. Study-level background: Through template switching, about one barcoded beta molecule was captured per two T cells, as measured in model experiments.

About this clonotype itself: Its target is not known.

Combining a sample-barcoded 5' primer with a J-beta primer mix, a second PCR ran for 7 to 11 cycles. TCRdb called the 5' RACE reads again in MiXCR, with one record for every CDR3 protein. The sample has around 1.5 million distinct CDR3 sequences, approximately 42% seen once. Trimming took off 6 bases at V and 5 bases at J, with 25 bases between the two ends. Germline assignment: CDR1 SGHDN and CDR2 FVKESK. The CDR3 extends over 17 amino acids. Broader study findings: Among T cells, TCR beta diversity per million cells dropped roughly linearly as age rose.

Sequencing was carried out using blood. The J gene is TRBJ2-5, the V gene TRBV14; D not resolved. The sequence was obtained from a woman aged 18-29 years in good health. The CDR3 DNA reads TGTGCCAGCAGTCTCGACGACGTTGGCCAACCAAGGGAGACCCAGTACTTC. Protein product: CASSLDDVGQPRETQYF.